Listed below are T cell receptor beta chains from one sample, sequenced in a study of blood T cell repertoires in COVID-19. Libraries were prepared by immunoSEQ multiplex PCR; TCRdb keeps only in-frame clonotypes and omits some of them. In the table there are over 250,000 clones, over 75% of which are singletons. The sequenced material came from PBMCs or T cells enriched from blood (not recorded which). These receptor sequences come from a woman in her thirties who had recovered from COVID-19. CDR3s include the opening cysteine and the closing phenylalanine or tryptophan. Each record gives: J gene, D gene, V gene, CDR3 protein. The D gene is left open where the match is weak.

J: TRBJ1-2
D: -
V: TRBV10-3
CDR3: CAAHRDGSNYGYTF

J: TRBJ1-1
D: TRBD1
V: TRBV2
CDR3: CASSPGQGIQAFF

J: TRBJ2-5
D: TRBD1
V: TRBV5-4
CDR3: CASIPGQGAETQYF

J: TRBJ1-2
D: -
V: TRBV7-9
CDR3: CASSLMADTYGYTF

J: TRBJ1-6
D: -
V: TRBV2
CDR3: CASRKPRDNSPLHF

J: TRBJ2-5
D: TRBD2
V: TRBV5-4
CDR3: CASSPGGSGGARETQYF

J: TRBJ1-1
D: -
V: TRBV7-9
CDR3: CASSLVGGGTEAFF

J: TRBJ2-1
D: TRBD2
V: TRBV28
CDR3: CASKPSGGAPNEQFF

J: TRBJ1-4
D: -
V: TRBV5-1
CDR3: CASSLGVRQIDEKLFF

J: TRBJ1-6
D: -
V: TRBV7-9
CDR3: CASSSKTDSSYNSPLHF

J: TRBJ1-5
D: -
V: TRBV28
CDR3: CASSFIVSAYNQPQHF

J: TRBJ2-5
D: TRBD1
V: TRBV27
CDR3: CASSADRASGTQYF

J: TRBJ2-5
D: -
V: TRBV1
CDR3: CTSSPSRGNQETQYF

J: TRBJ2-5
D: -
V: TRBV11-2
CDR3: CASSLDPIGRETQYF

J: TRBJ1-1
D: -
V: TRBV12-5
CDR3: CASVMAMNTEAFF

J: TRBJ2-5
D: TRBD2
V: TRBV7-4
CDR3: CASSLDPAGGPTWCTQYF

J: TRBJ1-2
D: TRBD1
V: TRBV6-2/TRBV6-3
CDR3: CASSYSGQTYRREWGYTF

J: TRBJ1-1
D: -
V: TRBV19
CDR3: CASTHGGNTEAFF

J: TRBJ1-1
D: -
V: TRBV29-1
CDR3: CSVLRNREAFF

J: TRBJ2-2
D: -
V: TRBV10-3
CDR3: CAIPGNGTGELFF

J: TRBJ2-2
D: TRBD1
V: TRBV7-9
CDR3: CASSSDRGLFIGELFF

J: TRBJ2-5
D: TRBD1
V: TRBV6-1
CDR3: CASSEVRTGGEETQYF

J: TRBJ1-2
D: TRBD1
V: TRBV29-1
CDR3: CSGGQGPSANYGYTF

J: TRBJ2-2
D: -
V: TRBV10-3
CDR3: CAISRVGGTGELFF

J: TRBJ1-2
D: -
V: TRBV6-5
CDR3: CASSYHARSPYGYTF

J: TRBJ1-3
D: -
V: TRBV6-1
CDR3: CASSEMGLVGGNTIYF

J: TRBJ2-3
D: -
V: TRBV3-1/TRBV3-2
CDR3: CASSLEPGNTDTQYF

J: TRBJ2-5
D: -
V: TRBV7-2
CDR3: CASSLRRGQEPQYF

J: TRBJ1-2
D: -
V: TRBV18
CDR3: CASSPEQVPLNYGYTF

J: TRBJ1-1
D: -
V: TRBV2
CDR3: CASSPQGSHPLDTEAFF

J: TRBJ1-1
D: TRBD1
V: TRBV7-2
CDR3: CASTPGGNPEAFF

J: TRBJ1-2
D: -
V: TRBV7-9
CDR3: CASRGNRDLGGYTF

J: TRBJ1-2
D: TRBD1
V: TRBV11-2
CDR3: CASSTVWGQGNYGYTF

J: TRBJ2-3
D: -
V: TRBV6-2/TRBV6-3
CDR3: CASSLLSGSTDTQYF

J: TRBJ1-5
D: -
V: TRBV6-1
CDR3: CASSVDADSYSNQPQHF

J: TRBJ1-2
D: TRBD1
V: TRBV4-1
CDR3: CASSQESRGRSYYGYTF

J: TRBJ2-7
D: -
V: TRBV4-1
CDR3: CASSFNRDSQYEQYF

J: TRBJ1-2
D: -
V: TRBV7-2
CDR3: CASSLDPQGRGRGYTF

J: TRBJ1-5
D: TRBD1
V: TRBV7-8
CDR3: CASSINLGNRGGQPQHF

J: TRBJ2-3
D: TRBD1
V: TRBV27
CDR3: CASSFPGQGTDTQYF

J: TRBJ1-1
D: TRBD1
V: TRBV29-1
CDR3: CSVVVTGIEAFF

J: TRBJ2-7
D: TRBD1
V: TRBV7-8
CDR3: CASSSTGTGPYEQYF

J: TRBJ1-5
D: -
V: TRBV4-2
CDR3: CASSQDPRQPQHF

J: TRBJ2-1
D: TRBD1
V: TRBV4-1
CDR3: CASSQPRDRNNNEQFF

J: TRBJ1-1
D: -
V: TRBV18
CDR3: CASSPGASSTEAFF

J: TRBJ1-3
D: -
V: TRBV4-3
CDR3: CASSQDWESSGNTIYF

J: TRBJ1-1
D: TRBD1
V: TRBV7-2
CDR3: CASMPQGVVTEAFF

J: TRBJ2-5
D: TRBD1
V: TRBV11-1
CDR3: CASSSTGYQETQYF

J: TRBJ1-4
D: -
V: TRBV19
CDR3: CASMEEYNEKLFF

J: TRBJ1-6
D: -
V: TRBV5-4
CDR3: CASSFFSANSPLHF

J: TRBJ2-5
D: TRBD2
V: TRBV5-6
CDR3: CASNLAGVETQYF

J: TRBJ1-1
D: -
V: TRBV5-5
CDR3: CASSPRGPEEAFF

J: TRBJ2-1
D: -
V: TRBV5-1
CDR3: CASSPDSSSYNEQFF

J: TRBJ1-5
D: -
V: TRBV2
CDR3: CASSEGGIPNQPQHF

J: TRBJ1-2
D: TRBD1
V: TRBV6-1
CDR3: CASSEMTGVNGYTF